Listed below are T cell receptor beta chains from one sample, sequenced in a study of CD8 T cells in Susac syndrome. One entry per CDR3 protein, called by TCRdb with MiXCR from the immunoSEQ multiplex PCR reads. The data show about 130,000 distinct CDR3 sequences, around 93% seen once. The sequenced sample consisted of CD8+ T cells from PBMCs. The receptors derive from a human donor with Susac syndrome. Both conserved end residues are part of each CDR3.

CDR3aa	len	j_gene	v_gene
CASSYGRLGEDTQYF	15	TRBJ2-3	TRBV5-1
CSARDGPGGLDEQYF	15	TRBJ2-7	TRBV20-1
CASSSDGTGNSYEQYF	16	TRBJ2-7	TRBV7-3
CATSRGRGQGDTQYF	15	TRBJ2-3	TRBV15
CATSLKTGNYGYTF	14	TRBJ1-2	TRBV15
CASSSTTGGEAGELFF	16	TRBJ2-2	TRBV7-9
CASSEGGRLYEQYF	14	TRBJ2-7	TRBV6-1
CASSLIAGPPYNEQFF	16	TRBJ2-1	TRBV7-9
CASSLRPHGQGIHEQYF	17	TRBJ2-7	TRBV27
CASSSEGARYEQYF	14	TRBJ2-7	TRBV7-9
CASSRTDSTYEQYF	14	TRBJ2-7	TRBV5-4
CSARDLGQVNQPQHF	15	TRBJ1-5	TRBV20-1
CAFPRKDGLSSGANVLTF	18	TRBJ2-6	TRBV7-7
CASFPGGRASTGELFF	16	TRBJ2-2	TRBV5-1
CASSTQGAHGYTF	13	TRBJ1-2	TRBV19
CASMGGRASSGEQYF	15	TRBJ2-7	TRBV13
CASSRTANTGELFF	14	TRBJ2-2	TRBV7-9
CASSLYGRAADTQYF	15	TRBJ2-3	TRBV27
CASSQVLGGTEAFF	14	TRBJ1-1	TRBV4-1
CASSYQPATDTQYF	14	TRBJ2-3	TRBV5-1
CASSVSRAYEQYF	13	TRBJ2-7	TRBV12-3/TRBV12-4
CASSLGSEAFF	11	TRBJ1-1	TRBV12-3/TRBV12-4
CSQGLAGGEQFF	12	TRBJ2-1	TRBV20-1
CSPRRDRVICQPQHF	15	TRBJ1-5	TRBV29-1
CASSVGSSRETQYF	14	TRBJ2-5	TRBV9
CASSLVGGEQFF	12	TRBJ2-1	TRBV7-6